The rows below give T cell receptor beta chains drawn from one sample of a study of shared clonotypes between healthy human individuals. Only in-frame clones appear in the TCRdb table, and some are missing; sequencing was by immunoSEQ multiplex PCR. The sample lists roughly 330,000 clones; less than 85% were seen once. Sequencing was done on a sample of memory CD4+ T cells sorted from blood. The receptors were sampled from a man aged 30-40 years in good health. The conserved cysteine and the conserved F or W are not part of the CDR3 here. The order of the fields is clone size, V gene, CDR3 length, CDR3 protein. Size is stated for part of the rows, as once, few or many counts, or as a class when the clone is expanded.

size: .; V: TRBV9; length: 17; CDR3: ASSVSGPGLSTNGNEQF
size: .; V: TRBV5-8; length: 10; CDR3: ASSLGSMELF
size: .; V: TRBV18; length: 13; CDR3: ASSPLSTGANVLT
size: few; V: TRBV9; length: 11; CDR3: ASSVSSTDTQY
size: .; V: TRBV10-1; length: 16; CDR3: ASLLREGAIFYDTEAF
size: .; V: TRBV15; length: 14; CDR3: ATSRDRAQREETQY
size: .; V: TRBV9; length: 12; CDR3: ASSTGQNQETQY
size: .; V: TRBV11-2; length: 13; CDR3: ASSPTWDMNYGYT
size: .; V: TRBV6-1; length: 13; CDR3: ASSDGPGETYEQY
size: .; V: TRBV7-9; length: 10; CDR3: ASSLVFYEQY
size: .; V: TRBV7-6; length: 12; CDR3: ASSLGDKGEKLF
size: .; V: TRBV2; length: 13; CDR3: ASSATGGEYYEQY
size: .; V: TRBV2; length: 12; CDR3: TSSALLRTDTQY
size: once; V: TRBV4-3; length: 13; CDR3: ASSQDPYRQSKQF
size: .; V: TRBV5-6; length: 11; CDR3: ASSNKDNQPQH
size: .; V: TRBV11-2; length: 17; CDR3: ASSLDLRPGQGPIYGYT
size: many; V: TRBV2; length: 13; CDR3: ASSEARQGLVGYT
size: many; V: TRBV6-6; length: 11; CDR3: ASSPHRADTQY
size: .; V: TRBV4-1; length: 17; CDR3: ASSQDHSGSAWSKNIQY
size: .; V: TRBV29-1; length: 10; CDR3: SVVTPTSEQY
size: once; V: TRBV11-2; length: 14; CDR3: ASSFRDYRPGNEQF
size: many; V: TRBV7-2; length: 11; CDR3: ASSSDRYRGYT
size: .; V: TRBV2; length: 12; CDR3: ASTGGRLSYEQY
size: few; V: TRBV11-2; length: 13; CDR3: ASSLVRGAFETQY
size: few; V: TRBV11-3; length: 7; CDR3: ASSSEQF
size: .; V: TRBV30; length: 11; CDR3: AWSPTGFETQY
size: .; V: TRBV5-8; length: 13; CDR3: ASSFGGRSGDTQY
size: few; V: TRBV15; length: 12; CDR3: ATSSGAWTGELF
size: .; V: TRBV29-1; length: 12; CDR3: SVLVDPLTYEQY
size: many; V: TRBV4-2; length: 14; CDR3: ASSQDSGGGLTEAF
size: .; V: TRBV10-3; length: 9; CDR3: ASGPHNEQF
size: .; V: TRBV5-4; length: 13; CDR3: ASHRWGKQTYEQY
size: .; V: TRBV27; length: 17; CDR3: ASSHGLAGGLGSYNEQF
size: .; V: TRBV10-1; length: 11; CDR3: ASSNGGNTEAF
size: .; V: TRBV10-3; length: 18; CDR3: AISESSRLAGDLNTGELF
size: .; V: TRBV27; length: 9; CDR3: ASSLRGEAF
size: few; V: TRBV5-4; length: 13; CDR3: ASSGWAGARNEQF
size: once; V: TRBV10-2; length: 13; CDR3: ASSDSPATNEKLF
size: .; V: TRBV9; length: 11; CDR3: ASIPGLEETQY
size: .; V: TRBV4-3; length: 12; CDR3: ASSQEAYRETQY
size: .; V: TRBV7-2; length: 13; CDR3: ASSLVTGGTYGYT
size: many; V: TRBV7-2; length: 13; CDR3: ASSALSGGNQPQH
size: few; V: TRBV7-9; length: 13; CDR3: ASSLVVAGQDIQY
size: .; V: TRBV6-6; length: 14; CDR3: ASSYRPSQSNEKLF
size: .; V: TRBV7-9; length: 14; CDR3: ASSSSGESLYNEQF
size: .; V: TRBV7-2; length: 14; CDR3: ASSRNSRRMNTEAF
size: once; V: TRBV18; length: 12; CDR3: ASSQTGSHYEQY
size: .; V: TRBV6-6; length: 12; CDR3: ASRRAGGTGELF
size: .; V: TRBV12-5; length: 12; CDR3: ASGSPGSSGELF
size: .; V: TRBV7-9; length: 11; CDR3: ASSPWTEETQY
size: many; V: TRBV5-8; length: 15; CDR3: ASSLGTSGGYTDTQY
size: once; V: TRBV6-5; length: 11; CDR3: ASSYSTMGIQY
size: .; V: TRBV28; length: 10; CDR3: ATTGSWDGYT